Below are 21 T cell receptor beta chains sequenced from a single sample in a study of blood T cell repertoires in COVID-19. The repertoire was sequenced with immunoSEQ multiplex PCR; TCRdb's copy has only in-frame clones and lacks some. The data show about 300,000 clones, with roughly nine tenths seen just once and about 2% held by the top ten. Sequences were obtained from peripheral blood. The receptors stem from a woman aged 30 to 39 with COVID-19, enrolled during active disease.

This rearrangement joins TRBV4-1 to TRBJ1-2, with unresolved D. Germline-derived CDR1 and CDR2 are MGHRA and YSYEKL. V was shortened by 3 bases and J by 8 bases, with 19 bases between the two germline ends. The CDR3 runs to 15 residues. DNA of the CDR3: TGCGCCAGCAGCCAGAGCCGTTGGGAGGGTGGAGGCTACACCTTC. The encoded protein is CASSQSRWEGGGYTF.

The chain couples TRBV2 to TRBJ1-2; D is unclear. This CDR3 spans 12 amino acids. Germline CDR1 SNHLY, CDR2 FYNNEI. Trimming removed 5 bases at V and 4 bases at J, with 8 bases between. The CDR3 reads CASSTRGYGYTF. Here the CDR3 DNA reads TGTGCCAGCAGTACCCGGGGCTATGGCTACACCTTC.

The rearrangement uses TRBV3-1 (or the pseudogene TRBV3-2) and TRBJ1-4; D perhaps matches TRBD1 (5 bases). The CDR3 is 16 residues long. Germline loops: CDR1 LGHDT, CDR2 YNNKEL (reference sequence). V was clipped by 0 bases and J by 4 bases, with 12 bases between them. CDR3 DNA: TGTGCCAGCAGCCAAGATGGAACAGGCCTTAATGAAAAACTGTTTTTT. This gives the protein CASSQDGTGLNEKLFF.

This clone was found a few times. The rearrangement links TRBV29-1 to TRBJ1-2; 9 nucleotides match TRBD1. The CDR3 is 14 amino acids. The trim removed 3 bases at V and 2 bases at J, leaving 4 bases unmatched. The germline CDR1 and CDR2 sequences are SQVTM and ANQGSEA. CDR3 nucleotides: TGCAGCGTTGACGTCGGGACAGGGAACTATGGCTACACCTTC. Amino acids: CSVDVGTGNYGYTF.

The chain is built from TRBV25-1 and TRBJ2-1; 9 nucleotides align to TRBD1. The V segment lost 8 bases and the J segment 7 bases; nucleotides outside the gene matches: 9. Germline CDR1 reads MGHDK; CDR2 reads SYGVNS. The CDR3 has 14 residues. DNA for the CDR3: TGTGCCAGCCACAGCGGGACAGGGTTAAATGAGCAGTTCTTC. It is translated as CASHSGTGLNEQFF.

V and J are TRBV2 and TRBJ1-5; 11 nucleotides match TRBD1. J lost 5 bases, V lost 6 bases, and 15 bases had no gene match. The CDR3 is 18 amino acids. CDR1 and CDR2 from the germline V gene are SNHLY and FYNNEI. The CDR3 DNA is TGTGCCAGCAGCATTTGGGACAGGGGGATCCTCCTTTATCAGCCCCAGCATTTT. Protein sequence: CASSIWDRGILLYQPQHF.

The chain joins TRBV24-1 to TRBJ2-3, with D possibly being TRBD1 (8 bases). The CDR3 spans 16 residues. Germline V gives CDR1 KGHDR, CDR2 SFDVKD. V was cut by 7 bases and J by 4 bases, with 20 bases left in between. The CDR3 spells CATRLRTGRGADTQYF. CDR3 in DNA: TGTGCCACCAGACTAAGGACAGGGAGGGGTGCAGATACGCAGTATTTT.

In regard to this clone: This specimen includes other DNA sequences encoding the same CDR3. The chain couples TRBV7-3 to TRBJ2-1; tentative D call: TRBD2 (7 bases). CDR1 and CDR2 (germline): SGHTA, FQGTGA. This CDR3 spans 14 amino acids. The V gene lost 2 bases and the J gene lost 7 bases, with 12 bases spanning the gap. In nucleotides, the CDR3 is TGTGCCAGCAGCTTAGGGGGGGCCTTAAATGAGCAGTTCTTC. Residues: CASSLGGALNEQFF.

CDR3 loop: CASSLGQGAGNTIYF. CDR3 DNA sequence: TGCGCCAGCAGCTTGGGACAGGGGGCTGGAAACACCATATATTTT. V is TRBV5-1 and J is TRBJ1-3; TRBD1 aligns across 9 bases. Per the germline V gene, CDR1 is SGHRS and CDR2 is YFSETQ. CDR3 length: 15 amino acids. J was trimmed by 2 bases and V by 0 bases; bases with no gene match: 0.

The V and J genes are TRBV6-5 and TRBJ1-2; D is perhaps TRBD1 (5 bases). This CDR3 has 14 amino acids. Looked up from germline, CDR1 is MNHEY and CDR2 is SVGAGI. V shed 6 bases and J shed 5 bases, with 16 bases lying between them. CDR3 DNA sequence: TGTGCCAGCAGCCTTTTTGGGGCAGGGTATGGCTACACCTTC. Residues: CASSLFGAGYGYTF.

V gene TRBV5-1 combines with J gene TRBJ1-5, with 9 nucleotides matching TRBD1. This CDR3 is built from 14 residues. J was trimmed by 7 bases and V by 4 bases; bases with no gene match: 6. Germline V gives CDR1 SGHRS, CDR2 YFSETQ. The CDR3 nucleotides are TGCGCCAGCAGCGAGGGACAGGGAGGCCAGCCCCAGCATTTT. Amino acids: CASSEGQGGQPQHF.

V usage is TRBV28 and J usage is TRBJ1-3, with TRBD1 matching 8 bases. This CDR3 has 20 residues. Germline CDR1 MDHEN, CDR2 SYDVKM. The V segment lost 3 bases and the J segment 0 bases; nucleotides outside the gene matches: 16. The CDR3 protein is CASSLVEPGTGGNSGNTIYF. The CDR3 DNA sequence: TGTGCCAGCAGTTTGGTTGAACCCGGGACAGGAGGGAACTCTGGAAACACCATATATTTT.

CDR3 loop: CASSFLSGVSTDTQYF. CDR3 nucleotides: TGTGCCAGCAGTTTTTTGAGCGGGGTGAGCACAGATACGCAGTATTTT. V and J are TRBV27 and TRBJ2-3, with 7 bases lining up with TRBD2. Per the germline V gene, CDR1 is MNHEY and CDR2 is SMNVEV (reference sequence). The CDR3 is 16 residues long. V lost 3 bases to trimming and J lost 0 bases; unmatched junction nucleotides: 6.

The chain employs TRBV18 and TRBJ1-2; the D gene is possibly TRBD1 (5 bases). The CDR3 length is 15 residues. Germline values: CDR1 KGHSH, CDR2 LQKENI. V was clipped by 8 bases and J by 5 bases, with 21 bases between them. CDR3: CASTPIRGASYGYTF. For the CDR3, the DNA is TGTGCCAGCACCCCGATAAGGGGCGCGAGTTATGGCTACACCTTC.

The genes are TRBV11-3 and TRBJ2-7; 13 nucleotides agree with TRBD2. J gave up 12 bases and V 0 bases, and 8 bases lay outside the gene matches. This CDR3 spans 15 amino acids. Germline-derived CDR1 and CDR2 are SGHNT and YENEEA. In DNA, the CDR3 is TGTGCCAGCAGCTTAGAAGGACTAGCGGGGGACGAACCGTACTTC. It is translated as CASSLEGLAGDEPYF.

The J gene is TRBJ2-1, the V gene TRBV6-6; TRBD2 matches at 11 bases. V dropped 4 bases and J dropped 4; count of bases not matched to a gene: 3. CDR1 and CDR2 (germline): MNHNY, SVGAGI (reference sequence). This CDR3 spans 15 amino acids. DNA of the CDR3: TGTGCCAGCAGTTCACGACTAGCGGGGTACAATGAGCAGTTCTTC. Amino acid sequence: CASSSRLAGYNEQFF.

In this sample, this clone turned up once. The chain joins TRBV7-9 to TRBJ1-4, with 9 bases identical to TRBD1. The germline V gene encodes CDR1 SEHNR and CDR2 FQNEAQ (reference sequence). The V and J ends lost 5 bases and 7 bases, in that order; junction bases with no gene match: 11. This CDR3 spans 16 amino acids. The CDR3 sequence: CASSLPTGTGTEKLFF. The CDR3 DNA sequence: TGTGCCAGCAGCCTTCCCACCGGGACAGGGACTGAAAAACTGTTTTTT. Full variable domain (remainder filled in from reference TRBV7-9 and TRBJ1-4): DTGVSQNPRHKITKRGQNVTFRCDPISEHNRLYWYRQTLGQGPEFLTYFQNEAQLEKSRLLSDRFSAERPKGSFSTLEIQRTEQGDSAMYLCASSLPTGTGTEKLFFGSGTQLSVL.

DNA of the CDR3: TGTGCCAGCAGTATGACTGGACAGGGACGTAATTCACCCCTCCACTTT. Its translation: CASSMTGQGRNSPLHF. The rearrangement joins TRBV28 to TRBJ1-6, with 8 positions matching TRBD1. In germline, CDR1 is MDHEN, CDR2 SYDVKM. The V segment lost 5 bases and the J segment 6 bases; nucleotides outside the gene matches: 9. The CDR3 runs 16 residues. Based on the CDR3 plus reference TRBV28 and TRBJ1-6, the full variable domain is DVKVTQSSRYLVKRTGEKVFLECVQDMDHENMFWYRQDPGLGLRLIYFSYDVKMKEKGDIPEGYSVSREKKERFSLILESASTNQTSMYLCASSMTGQGRNSPLHFGNGTRLTVT.

V is TRBV11-2 and J is TRBJ1-2, with 10 nucleotides matching TRBD1. This CDR3 contains 15 residues. CDR1 and CDR2 (germline): SGHAT, FQNNGV. Losses at the gene ends were 7 bases for V and 4 bases for J; bases not matched to a gene: 9. The CDR3 sequence: CASTPRTGGLYGYTF. CDR3 in DNA: TGTGCCAGCACCCCGCGGACAGGGGGTCTCTATGGCTACACCTTC.

The rearrangement links TRBV2 to TRBJ2-3; TRBD2 aligns across 8 bases. Germline V gene data show CDR1 as SNHLY and CDR2 as FYNNEI. V shed 0 bases and J 8 bases; nucleotides not matched to a gene: 13. This CDR3 comprises 17 residues. CDR3 in DNA: TGTGCCAGCAGTGAAGCGAAAGCGGGGGCCACCATGGGTACGCAGTATTTT. This gives the protein CASSEAKAGATMGTQYF.

This chain joins TRBV5-4 and TRBJ2-2, with 12 bases matching TRBD2. CDR1 is SGHNT and CDR2 is YYREEE in the germline V gene (reference sequence). This CDR3 has 15 amino acids. V gave up 3 bases and J gave up 6 bases; unmatched junction bases: 3. CDR3 in DNA: TGTGCCAGCAGCTCTCTAGCGGGGGGGTCCGGGGAGCTGTTTTTT. As protein: CASSSLAGGSGELFF.